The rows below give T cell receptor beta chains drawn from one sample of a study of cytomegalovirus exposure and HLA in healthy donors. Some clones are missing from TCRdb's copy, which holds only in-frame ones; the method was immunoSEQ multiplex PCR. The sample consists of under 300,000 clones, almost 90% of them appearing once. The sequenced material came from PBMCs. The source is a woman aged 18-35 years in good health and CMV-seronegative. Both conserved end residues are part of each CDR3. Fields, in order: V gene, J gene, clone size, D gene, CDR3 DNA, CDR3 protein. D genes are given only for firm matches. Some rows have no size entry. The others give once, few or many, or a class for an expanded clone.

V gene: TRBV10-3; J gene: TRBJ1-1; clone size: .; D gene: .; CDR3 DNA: TGTGCCATCAGTGACCCCTCGGAGGTTTACACTGAAGCTTTCTTT; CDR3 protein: CAISDPSEVYTEAFF
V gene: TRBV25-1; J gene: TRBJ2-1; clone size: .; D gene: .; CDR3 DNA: TGTGCCAGCAGCCCGGGACAAGTCTACAATGAGCAGTTCTTC; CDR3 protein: CASSPGQVYNEQFF
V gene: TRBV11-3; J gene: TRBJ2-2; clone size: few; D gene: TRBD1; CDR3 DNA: TGTGCCAGCAGTCATAGGACAGGGGAGTTCACCGGGGAGCTGTTTTTT; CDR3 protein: CASSHRTGEFTGELFF
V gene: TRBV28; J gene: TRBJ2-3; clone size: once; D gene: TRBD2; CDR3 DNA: TGTGCCAGCAGTCAGACTAGCGGGGGGACGTCTAGCACAGATACGCAGTATTTT; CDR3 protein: CASSQTSGGTSSTDTQYF
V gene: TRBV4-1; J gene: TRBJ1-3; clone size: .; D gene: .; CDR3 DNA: TGCGCCACCGGAGACAGTTTCGCCGGAAACACCATATATTTT; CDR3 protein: CATGDSFAGNTIYF
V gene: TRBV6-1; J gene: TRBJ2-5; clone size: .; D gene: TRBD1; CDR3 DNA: TGTGCCAGCCGGACAGGGGTGGGGCAAGAGACCCAGTACTTC; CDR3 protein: CASRTGVGQETQYF
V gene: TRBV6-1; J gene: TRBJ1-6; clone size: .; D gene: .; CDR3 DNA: TGTGCCAGCAGTGAAGCGCTCGGTCTCCACTTT; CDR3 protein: CASSEALGLHF
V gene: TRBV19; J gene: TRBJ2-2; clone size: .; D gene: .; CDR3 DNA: TGTGCCAGTAGTGCGACAGGCCCTAGTACGAACACCGGGGAGCTGTTTTTT; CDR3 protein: CASSATGPSTNTGELFF
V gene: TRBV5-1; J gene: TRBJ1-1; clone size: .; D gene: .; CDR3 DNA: TGCGCCAGCAGCCCCTCCCTAGCGTTACTCGAAGCTTTCTTT; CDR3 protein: CASSPSLALLEAFF
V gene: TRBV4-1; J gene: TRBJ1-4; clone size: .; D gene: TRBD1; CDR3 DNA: TGCGCCAGCAGCCATTATGTCGACAGGGTAGATGAAAAACTGTTTTTT; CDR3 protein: CASSHYVDRVDEKLFF
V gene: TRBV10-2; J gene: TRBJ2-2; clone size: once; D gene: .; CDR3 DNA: TGCGCCAGCAGCTCCCGAACGGGGGCCGGGGAGCTGTTTTTT; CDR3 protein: CASSSRTGAGELFF
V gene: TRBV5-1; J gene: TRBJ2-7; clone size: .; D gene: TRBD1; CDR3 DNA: TGCGCCAGCAGTTACGGGACAGGGGCTAACTACGAGCAGTACTTC; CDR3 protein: CASSYGTGANYEQYF
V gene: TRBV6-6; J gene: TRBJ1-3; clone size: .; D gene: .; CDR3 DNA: TGTGCCAGCAGTTCCGACAGAACTGGAAACACCATATATTTT; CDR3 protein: CASSSDRTGNTIYF
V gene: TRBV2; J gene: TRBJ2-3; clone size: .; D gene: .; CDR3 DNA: TGTGCCAGCAGAAGACGGGACTGGAGCACAGATACGCAGTATTTT; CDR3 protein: CASRRRDWSTDTQYF
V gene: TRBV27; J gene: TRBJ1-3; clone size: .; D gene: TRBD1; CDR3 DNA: TGTGCCAGCAGACGGACAGGGCGATACTCTGGAAACACCATATATTTT; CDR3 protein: CASRRTGRYSGNTIYF
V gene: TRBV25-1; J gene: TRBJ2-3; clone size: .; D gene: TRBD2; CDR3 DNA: TGTGCCAGCAGTGCATATCGGGGGGGCCGGGATACGCAGTATTTT; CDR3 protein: CASSAYRGGRDTQYF
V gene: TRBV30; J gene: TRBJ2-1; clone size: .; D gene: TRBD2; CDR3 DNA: TGTGCCTGGAGGAACCTAGCGGGGGGTCCCAATGAGCAGTTCTTC; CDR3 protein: CAWRNLAGGPNEQFF
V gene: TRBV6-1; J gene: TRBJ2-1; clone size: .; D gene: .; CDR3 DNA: TGTGCCAGCAGTGAAGGGGCGGGACCCTACAATGAGCAGTTCTTC; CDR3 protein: CASSEGAGPYNEQFF
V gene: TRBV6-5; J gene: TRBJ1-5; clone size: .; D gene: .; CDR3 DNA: TGTGCCAGCAGAATCGGGAGCAATCAGCCCCAGCATTTT; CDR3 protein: CASRIGSNQPQHF
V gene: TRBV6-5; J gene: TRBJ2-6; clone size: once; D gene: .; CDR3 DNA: TGTGCCAGCAGAACCCCCAGCTCTGGGGCCAACGTCCTGACTTTC; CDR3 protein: CASRTPSSGANVLTF
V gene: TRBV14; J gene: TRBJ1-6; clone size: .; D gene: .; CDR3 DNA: TGTGCCAGCAGCTCATTCGGGTACAATTCACCCCTCCACTTT; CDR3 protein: CASSSFGYNSPLHF
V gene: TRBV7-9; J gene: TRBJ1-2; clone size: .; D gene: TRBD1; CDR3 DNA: TGTGCCAGCAGCTGGTCCGGGACAGGGGATAGCTATGGCTACACCTTC; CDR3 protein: CASSWSGTGDSYGYTF
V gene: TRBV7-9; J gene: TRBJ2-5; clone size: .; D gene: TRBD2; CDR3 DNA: TGTGCCAGCAGCTTAGGGGGTATAGCGGGACAAGAGACCCAGTACTTC; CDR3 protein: CASSLGGIAGQETQYF
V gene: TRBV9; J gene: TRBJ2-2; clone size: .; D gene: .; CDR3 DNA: TGTGCCAGCAGCGTAGGACGAAATCGAGGGTCCGGGGAGCTGTTTTTT; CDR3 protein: CASSVGRNRGSGELFF